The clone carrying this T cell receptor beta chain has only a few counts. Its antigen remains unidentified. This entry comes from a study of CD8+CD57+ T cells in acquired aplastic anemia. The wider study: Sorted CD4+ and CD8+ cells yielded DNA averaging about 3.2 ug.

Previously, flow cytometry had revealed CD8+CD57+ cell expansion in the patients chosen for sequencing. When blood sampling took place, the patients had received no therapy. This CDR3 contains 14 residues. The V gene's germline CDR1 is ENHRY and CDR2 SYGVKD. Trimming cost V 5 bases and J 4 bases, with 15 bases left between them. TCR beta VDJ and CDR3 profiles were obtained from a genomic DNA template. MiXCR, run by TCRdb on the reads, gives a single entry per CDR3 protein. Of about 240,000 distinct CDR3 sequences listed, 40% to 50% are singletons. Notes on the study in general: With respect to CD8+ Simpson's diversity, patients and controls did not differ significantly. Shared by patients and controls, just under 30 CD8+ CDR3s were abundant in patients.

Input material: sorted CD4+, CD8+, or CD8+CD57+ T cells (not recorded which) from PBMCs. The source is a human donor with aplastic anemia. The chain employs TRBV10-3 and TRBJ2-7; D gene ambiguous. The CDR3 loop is CAISPNAGSYEQYF. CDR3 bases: TGTGCCATCAGTCCCAACGCAGGCAGTTACGAGCAGTACTTC.